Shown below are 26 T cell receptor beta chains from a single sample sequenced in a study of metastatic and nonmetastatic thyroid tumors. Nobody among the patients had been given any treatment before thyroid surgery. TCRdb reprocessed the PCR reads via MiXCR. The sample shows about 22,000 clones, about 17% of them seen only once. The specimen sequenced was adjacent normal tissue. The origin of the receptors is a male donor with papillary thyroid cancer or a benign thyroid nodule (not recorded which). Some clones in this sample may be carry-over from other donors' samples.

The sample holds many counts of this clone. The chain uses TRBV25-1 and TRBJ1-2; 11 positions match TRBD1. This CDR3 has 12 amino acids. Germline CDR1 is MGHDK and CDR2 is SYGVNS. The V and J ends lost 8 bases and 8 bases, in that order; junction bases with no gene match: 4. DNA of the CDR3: TGTGCCAGCGGGGGACAGGGGGGAGGCTACACCTTC. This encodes CASGGQGGGYTF.

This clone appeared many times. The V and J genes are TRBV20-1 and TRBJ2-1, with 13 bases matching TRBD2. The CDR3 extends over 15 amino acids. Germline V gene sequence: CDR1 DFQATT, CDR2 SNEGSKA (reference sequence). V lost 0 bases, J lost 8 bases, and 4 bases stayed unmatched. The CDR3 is CSAREGTSGVYEQFF. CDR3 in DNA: TGCAGTGCTAGAGAAGGGACTAGCGGGGTTTATGAGCAGTTCTTC.

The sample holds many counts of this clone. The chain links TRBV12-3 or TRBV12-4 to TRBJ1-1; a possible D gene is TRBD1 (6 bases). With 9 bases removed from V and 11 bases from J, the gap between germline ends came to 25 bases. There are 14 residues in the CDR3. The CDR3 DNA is TGTGCCAGTGAGCAGGGGCACCCTCTCAATGAGGCTTTCTTT. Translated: CASEQGHPLNEAFF.

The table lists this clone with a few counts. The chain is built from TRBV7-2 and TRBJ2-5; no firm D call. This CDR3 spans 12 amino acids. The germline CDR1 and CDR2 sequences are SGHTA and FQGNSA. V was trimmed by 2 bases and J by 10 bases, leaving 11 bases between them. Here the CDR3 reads CASSLNGRDQYF. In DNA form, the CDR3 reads TGTGCCAGCAGCTTAAACGGTCGCGACCAGTACTTC. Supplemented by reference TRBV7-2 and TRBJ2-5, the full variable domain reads GAGVSQSPSNKVTEKGKDVELRCDPISGHTALYWYRQSLGQGLEFLIYFQGNSAPDKSGLPSDRFSAERTGGSVSTLTIQRTQQEDSAVYLCASSLNGRDQYFGPGTRLLVL.

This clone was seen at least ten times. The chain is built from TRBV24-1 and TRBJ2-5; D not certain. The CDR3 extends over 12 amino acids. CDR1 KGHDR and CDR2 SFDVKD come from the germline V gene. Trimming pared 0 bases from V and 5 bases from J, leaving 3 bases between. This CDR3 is CATSDLMETQYF. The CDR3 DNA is TGTGCCACCAGTGATTTGATGGAGACCCAGTACTTC.

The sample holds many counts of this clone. In DNA form, the CDR3 reads TGTGCCAGCAGGAAACCCACGAGGGGCCGGCTCTACGAGCAGTACTTC. Translating it yields CASRKPTRGRLYEQYF. V is TRBV5-8 and J is TRBJ2-7; the D call may be TRBD1 or TRBD2 (5 bases each). V was shortened by 5 bases and J by 3 bases, with 21 bases between the two germline ends. The CDR3 totals 16 residues. Germline assignment: CDR1 SGHTS and CDR2 YDEGEE.

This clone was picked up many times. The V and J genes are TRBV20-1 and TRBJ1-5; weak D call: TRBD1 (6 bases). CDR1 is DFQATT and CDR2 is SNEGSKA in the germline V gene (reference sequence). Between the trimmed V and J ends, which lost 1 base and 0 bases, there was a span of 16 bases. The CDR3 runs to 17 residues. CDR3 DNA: TGCAGTGCTAGAGCCGGTCGCAGGGGTGTTAGCAATCAGCCCCAGCATTTT. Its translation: CSARAGRRGVSNQPQHF.

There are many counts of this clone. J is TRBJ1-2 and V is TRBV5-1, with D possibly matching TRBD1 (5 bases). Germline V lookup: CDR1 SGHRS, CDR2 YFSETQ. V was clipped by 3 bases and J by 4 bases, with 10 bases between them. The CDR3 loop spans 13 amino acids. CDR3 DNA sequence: TGCGCCAGCAGCTGGGGGACCATCTATGGCTACACCTTC. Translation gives CASSWGTIYGYTF.

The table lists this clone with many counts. The chain's CDR3 is CASSNDGAAIYEQYF. CDR3 DNA sequence: TGTGCCAGCAGCAACGATGGGGCAGCCATCTACGAGCAGTACTTC. V and J are TRBV5-6 and TRBJ2-7; D may be TRBD1 (5 bases). The length of the CDR3 is 15 residues. V was clipped by 4 bases and J by 3 bases, with 17 bases between them. Germline-derived CDR1 and CDR2 are SGHDT and YYEEEE.

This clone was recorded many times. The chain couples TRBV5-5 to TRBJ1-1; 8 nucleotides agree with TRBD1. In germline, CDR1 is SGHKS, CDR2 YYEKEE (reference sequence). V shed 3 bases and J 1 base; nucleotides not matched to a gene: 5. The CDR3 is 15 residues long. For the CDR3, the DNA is TGTGCCAGCAGCTCCCTTGGACAGGGGAACACTGAAGCTTTCTTT. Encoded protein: CASSSLGQGNTEAFF. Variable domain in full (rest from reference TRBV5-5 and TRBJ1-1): DAGVTQSPTHLIKTRGQQVTLRCSPISGHKSVSWYQQVLGQGPQFIFQYYEKEERGRGNFPDRFSARQFPNYSSELNVNALLLGDSALYLCASSSLGQGNTEAFFGQGTRLTVV.

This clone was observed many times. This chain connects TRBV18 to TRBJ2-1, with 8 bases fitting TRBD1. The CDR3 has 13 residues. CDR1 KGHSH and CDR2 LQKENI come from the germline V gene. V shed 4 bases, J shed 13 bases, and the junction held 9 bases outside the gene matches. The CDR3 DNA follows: TGTGCCAGCTCACAGGGACAGGAGGAGAGTCAGTTCTTC. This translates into CASSQGQEESQFF. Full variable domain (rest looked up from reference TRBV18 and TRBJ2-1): NAGVMQNPRHLVRRRGQEARLRCSPMKGHSHVYWYRQLPEEGLKFMVYLQKENIIDESGMPKERFSAEFPKEGPSILRIQQVVRGDSAAYFCASSQGQEESQFFGPGTRLTVL.

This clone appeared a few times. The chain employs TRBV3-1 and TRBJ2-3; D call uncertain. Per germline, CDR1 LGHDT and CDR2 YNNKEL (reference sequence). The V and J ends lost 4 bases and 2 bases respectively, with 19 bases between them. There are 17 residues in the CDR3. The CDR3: CASSRRGSPLSTDTQYF. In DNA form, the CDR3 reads TGTGCCAGCAGCCGAAGAGGTAGCCCCCTCTCCACAGATACGCAGTATTTT.

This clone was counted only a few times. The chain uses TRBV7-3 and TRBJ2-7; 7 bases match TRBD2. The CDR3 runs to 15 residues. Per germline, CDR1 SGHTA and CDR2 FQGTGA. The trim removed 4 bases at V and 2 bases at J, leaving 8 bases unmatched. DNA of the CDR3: TGTGCCAGCAGCTCCTCCAGCGGGAATACCTACGAGCAGTACTTC. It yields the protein CASSSSSGNTYEQYF.

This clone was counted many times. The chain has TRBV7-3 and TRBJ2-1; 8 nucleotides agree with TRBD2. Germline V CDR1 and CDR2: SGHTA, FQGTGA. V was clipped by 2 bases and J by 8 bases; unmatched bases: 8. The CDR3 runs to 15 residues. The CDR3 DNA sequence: TGTGCCAGCAGCTTAGGGGCGGGGGGCCGGGATGAGCAGTTCTTC. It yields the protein CASSLGAGGRDEQFF.

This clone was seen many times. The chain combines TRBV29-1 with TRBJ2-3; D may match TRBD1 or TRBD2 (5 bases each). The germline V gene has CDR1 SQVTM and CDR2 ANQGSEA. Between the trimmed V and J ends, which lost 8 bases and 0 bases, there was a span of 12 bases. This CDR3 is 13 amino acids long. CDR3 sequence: CSTRRGSTDTQYF. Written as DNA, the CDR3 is TGCAGCACCCGCCGGGGCAGCACAGATACGCAGTATTTT.

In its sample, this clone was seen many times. Here the CDR3 reads CATSGRAPQPQHF. The CDR3 bases are TGTGCCACCAGCGGCAGGGCCCCTCAGCCCCAGCATTTT. The genes are TRBV15 and TRBJ1-5, with a possible D match to TRBD1 (5 bases). Trimming left V 5 bases short and J 6 bases short, with 11 bases between. The CDR3 is 13 amino acids. Germline CDR1 reads LNHNV; CDR2 reads YYDKDF (reference sequence). The variable domain in full, with the rest retrieved from reference TRBV15 and TRBJ1-5, is DAMVIQNPRYQVTQFGKPVTLSCSQTLNHNVMYWYQQKSSQAPKLLFHYYDKDFNNEADTPDNFQSRRPNTSFCFLDIRSPGLGDTAMYLCATSGRAPQPQHFGDGTRLSIL.

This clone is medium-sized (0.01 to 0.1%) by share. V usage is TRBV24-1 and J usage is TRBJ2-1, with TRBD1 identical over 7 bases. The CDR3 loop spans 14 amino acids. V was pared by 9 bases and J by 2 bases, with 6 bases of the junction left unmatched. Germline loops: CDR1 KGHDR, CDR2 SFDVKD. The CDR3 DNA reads TGTGCCACCTCGGGACAGAAGACCTACAATGAGCAGTTCTTC. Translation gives CATSGQKTYNEQFF.

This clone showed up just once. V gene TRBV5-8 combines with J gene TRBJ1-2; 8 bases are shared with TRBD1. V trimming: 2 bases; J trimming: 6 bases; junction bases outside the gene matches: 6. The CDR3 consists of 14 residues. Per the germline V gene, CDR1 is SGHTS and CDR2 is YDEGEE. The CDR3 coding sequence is TGTGCCAGCAGCTTTGAGACAGGGGTCCATGGCTACACCTTC. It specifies CASSFETGVHGYTF. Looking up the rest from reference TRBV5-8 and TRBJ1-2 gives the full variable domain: EAGVTQSPTHLIKTRGQQATLRCSPISGHTSVYWYQQALGLGLQFLLWYDEGEERNRGNFPPRFSGRQFPNYSSELNVNALELEDSALYLCASSFETGVHGYTFGSGTRLTVV.

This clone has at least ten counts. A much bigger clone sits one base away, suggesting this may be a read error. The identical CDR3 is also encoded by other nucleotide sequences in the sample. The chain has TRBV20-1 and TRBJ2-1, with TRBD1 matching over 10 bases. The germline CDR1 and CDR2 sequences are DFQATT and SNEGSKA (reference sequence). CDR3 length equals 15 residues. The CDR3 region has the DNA TGCAGCGCCCCCCGGGGACAGGGGCTCTCCAATGAGCAGTTCTTC. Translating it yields CSAPRGQGLSNEQFF.

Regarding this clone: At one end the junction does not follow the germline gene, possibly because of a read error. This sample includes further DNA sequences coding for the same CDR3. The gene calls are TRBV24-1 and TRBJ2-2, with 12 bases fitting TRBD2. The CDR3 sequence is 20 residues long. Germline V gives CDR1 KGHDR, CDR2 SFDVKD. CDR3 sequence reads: CATSAGTGDLAGGRTGELFF. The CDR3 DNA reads TGTGCCACCAGTGCCGGTACAGGGGACCTAGCGGGAGGGCGAACCGGTGAGCTGTTTTTT.

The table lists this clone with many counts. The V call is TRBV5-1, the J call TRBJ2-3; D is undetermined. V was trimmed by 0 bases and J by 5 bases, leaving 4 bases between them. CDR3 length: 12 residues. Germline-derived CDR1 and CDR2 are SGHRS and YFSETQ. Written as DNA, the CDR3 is TGCGCCAGCAGCTTGGAGGGAGATACGCAGTATTTT. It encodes CASSLEGDTQYF.

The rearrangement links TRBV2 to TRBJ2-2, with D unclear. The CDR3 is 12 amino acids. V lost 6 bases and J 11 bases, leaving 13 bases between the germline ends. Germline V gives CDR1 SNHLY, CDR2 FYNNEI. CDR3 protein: CASRPQSCELFF. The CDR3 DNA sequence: TGTGCCAGCAGGCCTCAATCCTGTGAGCTGTTTTTT.

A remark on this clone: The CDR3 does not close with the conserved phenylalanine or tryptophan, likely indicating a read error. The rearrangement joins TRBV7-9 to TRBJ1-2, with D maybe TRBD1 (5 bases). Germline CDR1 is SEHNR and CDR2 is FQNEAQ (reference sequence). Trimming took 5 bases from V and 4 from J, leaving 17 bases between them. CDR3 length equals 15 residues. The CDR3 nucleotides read TGTGCCAGCAGCCCAAGGACATTCACCATCTATGGCTACACCCTC. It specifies CASSPRTFTIYGYTL.

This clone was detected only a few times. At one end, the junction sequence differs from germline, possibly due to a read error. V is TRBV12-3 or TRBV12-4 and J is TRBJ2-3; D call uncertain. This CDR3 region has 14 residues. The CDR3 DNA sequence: TGTGCCAGCAGTTTGAATATAGGCTCAGATACTCAGTATTTT. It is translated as CASSLNIGSDTQYF.

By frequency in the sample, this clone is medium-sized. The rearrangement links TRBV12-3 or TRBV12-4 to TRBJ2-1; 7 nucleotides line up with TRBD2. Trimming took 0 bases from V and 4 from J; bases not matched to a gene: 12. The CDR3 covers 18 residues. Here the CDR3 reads CASSLAGYGASGYNEQFF. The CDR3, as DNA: TGTGCCAGCAGTTTAGCGGGTTATGGTGCTAGCGGATACAATGAGCAGTTCTTC.

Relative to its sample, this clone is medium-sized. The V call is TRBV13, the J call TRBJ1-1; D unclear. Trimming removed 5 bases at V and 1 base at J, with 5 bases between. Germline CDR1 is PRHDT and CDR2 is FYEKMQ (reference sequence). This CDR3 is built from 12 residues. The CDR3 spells CASSPGNTEAFF. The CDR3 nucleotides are TGTGCCAGCAGCCCCGGGAACACTGAAGCTTTCTTT.